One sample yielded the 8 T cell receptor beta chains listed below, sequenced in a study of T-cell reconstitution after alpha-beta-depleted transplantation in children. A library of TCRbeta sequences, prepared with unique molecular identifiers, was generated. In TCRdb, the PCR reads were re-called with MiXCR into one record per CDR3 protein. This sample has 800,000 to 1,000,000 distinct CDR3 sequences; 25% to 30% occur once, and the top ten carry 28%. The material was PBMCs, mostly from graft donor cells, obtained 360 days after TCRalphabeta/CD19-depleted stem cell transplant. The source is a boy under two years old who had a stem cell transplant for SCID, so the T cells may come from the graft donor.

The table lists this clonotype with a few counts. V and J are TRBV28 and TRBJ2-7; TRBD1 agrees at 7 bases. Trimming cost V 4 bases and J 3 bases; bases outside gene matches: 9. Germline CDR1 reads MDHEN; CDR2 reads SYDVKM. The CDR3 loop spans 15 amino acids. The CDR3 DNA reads TGTGCCAGCAGTTCAACGGGACAGCTTCTCTACGAGCAGTACTTC. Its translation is CASSSTGQLLYEQYF.

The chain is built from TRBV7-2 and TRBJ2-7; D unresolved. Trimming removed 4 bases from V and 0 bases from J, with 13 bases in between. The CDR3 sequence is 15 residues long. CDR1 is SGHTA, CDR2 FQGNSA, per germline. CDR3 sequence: CASSSIPGLSYEQYF. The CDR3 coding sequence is TGTGCCAGCAGCTCCATCCCTGGCCTCTCCTACGAGCAGTACTTC.

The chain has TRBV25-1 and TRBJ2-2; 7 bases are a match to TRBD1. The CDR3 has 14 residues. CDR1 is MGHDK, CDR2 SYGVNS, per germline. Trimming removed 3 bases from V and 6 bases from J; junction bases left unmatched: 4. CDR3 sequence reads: CASSDIGTAGELFF. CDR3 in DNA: TGTGCCAGCAGTGACATCGGGACAGCCGGGGAGCTGTTTTTT. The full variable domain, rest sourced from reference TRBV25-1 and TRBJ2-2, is EADIYQTPRYLVIGTGKKITLECSQTMGHDKMYWYQQDPGMELHLIHYSYGVNSTEKGDLSSESTVSRIRTEHFPLTLESARPSHTSQYLCASSDIGTAGELFFGEGSRLTVL.

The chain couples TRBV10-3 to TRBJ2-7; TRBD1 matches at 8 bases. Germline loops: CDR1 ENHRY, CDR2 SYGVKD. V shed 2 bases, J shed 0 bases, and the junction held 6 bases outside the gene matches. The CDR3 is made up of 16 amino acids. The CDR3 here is CAISERTGKGSYEQYF. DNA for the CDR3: TGTGCCATCAGTGAGCGGACAGGGAAGGGCTCCTACGAGCAGTACTTC.

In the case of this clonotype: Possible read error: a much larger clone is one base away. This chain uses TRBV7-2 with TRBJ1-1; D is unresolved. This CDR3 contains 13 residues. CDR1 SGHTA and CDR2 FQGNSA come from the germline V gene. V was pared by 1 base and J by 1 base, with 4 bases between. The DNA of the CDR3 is TGTGCCAGCAGCTTAGAAAAGAACACTGAAGCTTTCTTT. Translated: CASSLEKNTEAFF.

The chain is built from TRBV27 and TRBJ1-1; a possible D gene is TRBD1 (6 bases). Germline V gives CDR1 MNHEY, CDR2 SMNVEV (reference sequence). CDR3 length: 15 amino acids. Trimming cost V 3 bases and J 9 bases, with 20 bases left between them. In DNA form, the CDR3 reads TGTGCCAGCAGTTTCGCGGGGGCGCCGCCTAGGAAAGCTTTCTTT. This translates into CASSFAGAPPRKAFF.

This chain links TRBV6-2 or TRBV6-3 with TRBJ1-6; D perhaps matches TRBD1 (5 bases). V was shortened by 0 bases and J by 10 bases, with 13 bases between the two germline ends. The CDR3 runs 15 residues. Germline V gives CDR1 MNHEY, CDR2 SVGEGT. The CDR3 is CASSYSSGGGSPLHF. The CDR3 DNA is TGTGCCAGCAGTTACTCGTCTGGGGGTGGCTCACCCCTCCACTTT.

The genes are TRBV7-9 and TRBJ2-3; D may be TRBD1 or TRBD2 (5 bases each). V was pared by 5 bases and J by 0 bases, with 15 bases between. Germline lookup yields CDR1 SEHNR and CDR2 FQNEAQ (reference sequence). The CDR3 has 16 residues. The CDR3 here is CASSLGDQWSTDTQYF. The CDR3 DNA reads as TGTGCCAGCAGCCTGGGGGACCAATGGAGCACAGATACGCAGTATTTT.